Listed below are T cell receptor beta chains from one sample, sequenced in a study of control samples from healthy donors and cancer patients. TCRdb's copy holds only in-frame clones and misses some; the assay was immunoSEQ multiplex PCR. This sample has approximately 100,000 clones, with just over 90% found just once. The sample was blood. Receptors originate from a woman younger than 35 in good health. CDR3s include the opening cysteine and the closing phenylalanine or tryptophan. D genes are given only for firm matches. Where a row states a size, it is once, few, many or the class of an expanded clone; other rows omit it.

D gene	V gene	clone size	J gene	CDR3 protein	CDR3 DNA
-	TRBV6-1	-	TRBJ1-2	CASSEAGTPPRGYTF	TGTGCCAGCAGTGAAGCGGGGACCCCCCCCCGAGGCTACACCTTC
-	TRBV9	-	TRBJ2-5	CASSVGDHQETQYF	TGTGCCAGCAGCGTAGGAGACCATCAAGAGACCCAGTACTTC
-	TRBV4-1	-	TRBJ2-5	CASSQGEETQYF	TGCGCCAGCAGCCAAGGGGAGGAGACCCAGTACTTC
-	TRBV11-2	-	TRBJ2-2	CASSSRGGRGNTGELFF	TGTGCCAGCAGCTCCCGCGGGGGCAGGGGTAACACCGGGGAGCTGTTTTTT
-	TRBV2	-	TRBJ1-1	CASSPKKNRANTEAFF	TGTGCCAGCAGTCCTAAAAAAAATCGAGCGAACACTGAAGCTTTCTTT
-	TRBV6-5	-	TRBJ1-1	CASKVGLTEAFF	TGTGCCAGCAAGGTCGGGCTCACTGAAGCTTTCTTT
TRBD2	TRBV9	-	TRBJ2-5	CASTEGLAVPETQYF	TGTGCCAGCACCGAGGGGCTAGCGGTCCCAGAGACCCAGTACTTC
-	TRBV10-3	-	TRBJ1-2	CAISESAGPTSGYTF	TGTGCCATCAGTGAGTCTGCAGGGCCCACGAGCGGCTACACCTTC
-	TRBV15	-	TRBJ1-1	CATSRGGEGTLNTEAFF	TGTGCCACCAGCAGGGGGGGGGAGGGAACCCTGAACACTGAAGCTTTCTTT
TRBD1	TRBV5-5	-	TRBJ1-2	CASNPADRDWDGYTF	TGTGCCAGCAACCCAGCAGACAGGGATTGGGATGGCTACACCTTC
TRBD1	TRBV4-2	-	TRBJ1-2	CASSQGDREFYGYTF	TGTGCCAGCAGCCAAGGGGACAGGGAGTTCTATGGCTACACCTTC
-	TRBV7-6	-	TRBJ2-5	CASSFGTRGGQTQYF	TGTGCCAGCAGCTTCGGGACTCGTGGAGGACAGACCCAGTACTTC
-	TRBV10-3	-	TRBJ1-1	CAIGDTEAFF	TGTGCCATCGGGGACACTGAAGCTTTCTTT
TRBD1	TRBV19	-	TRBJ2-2	CASSIEGGQITGELFF	TGTGCCAGTAGTATAGAAGGGGGACAGATAACCGGGGAGCTGTTTTTT
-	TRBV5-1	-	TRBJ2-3	CASSLGMAQYF	TGCGCCAGCAGCTTAGGCATGGCGCAGTATTTT
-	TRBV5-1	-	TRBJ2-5	CASSPRLVETQYF	TGCGCCAGCAGCCCGAGACTCGTCGAGACCCAGTACTTC
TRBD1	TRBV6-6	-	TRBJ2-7	CASSRQGTTYEQYF	TGTGCCAGCAGTCGACAGGGGACAACCTACGAGCAGTACTTC
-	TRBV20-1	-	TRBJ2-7	CSASVAGSSYEQYF	TGCAGTGCTAGTGTGGCAGGGAGTAGCTACGAGCAGTACTTC
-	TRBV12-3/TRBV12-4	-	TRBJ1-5	CASSLGTLPMHF	TGTGCCAGCAGTTTAGGAACCTTACCTATGCATTTT
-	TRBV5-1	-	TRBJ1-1	CASSLYGGPNTEAFF	TGCGCCAGCAGCTTGTACGGGGGCCCGAACACTGAAGCTTTCTTT
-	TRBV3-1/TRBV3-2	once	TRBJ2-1	CASSRTDNEQFF	TGTGCCAGCAGCAGGACTGACAATGAGCAGTTCTTC
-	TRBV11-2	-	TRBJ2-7	CASSFGDEQYF	TGTGCCAGCAGCTTTGGGGACGAGCAGTACTTC
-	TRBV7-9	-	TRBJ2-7	CASSRGGTYEQYF	TGTGCCAGCAGCCGAGGGGGTACCTACGAGCAGTACTTC
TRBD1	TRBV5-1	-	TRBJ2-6	CASSLDRGRSGANVLTF	TGCGCCAGCAGCCTGGACAGGGGGCGGTCTGGGGCCAACGTCCTGACTTTC
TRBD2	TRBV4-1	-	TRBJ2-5	CASSQGEKRGYQETQYF	TGCGCCAGCAGCCAAGGGGAGAAGCGGGGTTACCAAGAGACCCAGTACTTC
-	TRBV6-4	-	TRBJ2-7	CASSDRAGGYEQYF	TGTGCCAGCAGTGACCGGGCAGGGGGGTACGAGCAGTACTTC
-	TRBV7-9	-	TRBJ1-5	CASSSSTRQPYQPQHF	TGTGCCAGCAGCTCCTCGACCCGACAGCCTTATCAGCCCCAGCATTTT
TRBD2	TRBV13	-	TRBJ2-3	CASSSRQRGGPTDTQYF	TGTGCCAGCAGCTCCAGACAACGCGGGGGACCCACAGATACGCAGTATTTT
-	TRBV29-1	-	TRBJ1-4	CSGVSNNEKLFF	TGCAGCGGGGTCTCAAATAATGAAAAACTGTTTTTT
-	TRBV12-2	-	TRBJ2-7	CASRLPHLSEPSYEQYF	TGTGCAAGTCGCTTACCCCACCTATCTGAACCGTCCTACGAGCAGTACTTC
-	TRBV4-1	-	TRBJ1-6	CASSRELSPLHF	TGCGCCAGCAGCAGGGAGTTATCACCCCTCCACTTT